The TCR beta chain described here comes from a study of CXCR3-negative and CXCR3-positive naive CD8 T cells. General study results and limits: Relative to CXCR3-negative naive cells, CXCR3-positive naive cells had more hydrophobic TRB CDR3s.

In regard to this clonotype: Its antigen is unidentified.

CDR3 size: 16 residues. Looked up from germline, CDR1 is SGHRS and CDR2 is YFSETQ. Each TRB cDNA library was prepared by 5' RACE (with UMI labels). For each CDR3 protein, TCRdb gives one entry from its re-call of the 5' RACE reads, without DNA. The sample's table shows over 100,000 distinct CDR3 sequences. The receptor was derived from a human donor in good health. Some clones in this sample may be carry-over from other donors' samples. Sequenced material: naive CXCR3- CD8+ T cells from blood. Subset here: CD45RO-CCR7+CD27+CD95- naive CD8+ T cells lacking CXCR3 (TNR3-). The J gene is TRBJ2-7, the V gene TRBV5-1; the D call from TCRdb, TRBD1, cannot be confirmed without DNA. This chain's CDR3 is CASSLGQGGSSYEQYF.